These T cell receptor beta chains were read from a single sample in a study of TIL therapy for anti-PD-1-resistant metastatic lung cancer. Method: immunoSEQ multiplex PCR; TCRdb's copy keeps in-frame clones and lacks some. The sample consists of 50,000 to 70,000 clones, about 69% of them appearing once. Sample: blood, taken at baseline. The receptor set was obtained from a person between 30 and 79 years old with non-small cell lung cancer. CDR3s leave out the opening cysteine and the closing phenylalanine or tryptophan. A D gene is named only where the DNA matches it firmly.

TRBJ2-1 TRBV11-2 - ASSLGGTLTYNEQF
TRBJ2-2 TRBV7-9 TRBD1 ASSVGQGNTGELF
TRBJ2-2 TRBV11-2 TRBD2 ASSTSGRNTGELF
TRBJ1-4 TRBV5-8 TRBD1 ASLRDGTGYEKLF
TRBJ2-6 TRBV10-2 - ASSDTGSGANVLT
TRBJ2-3 TRBV30 - AWSGLAAVGGDTQY
TRBJ1-1 TRBV9 - ASNIQGGPEAF
TRBJ2-5 TRBV5-1 TRBD1 ASSPGQGRETQY
TRBJ2-3 TRBV5-1 TRBD2 ASSPGAGEGTDTQY
TRBJ1-3 TRBV7-9 - ASSLPPSHYTIY
TRBJ1-4 TRBV10-2 - ASSEIATNEKLF
TRBJ1-3 TRBV7-9 - ASSIQGAGNTIY
TRBJ1-2 TRBV6-6 - ASSFAHVSRDYGYT
TRBJ1-1 TRBV19 - ASSLSGSSGAF
TRBJ2-3 TRBV10-2 - AIQPQPYGDTQY
TRBJ2-3 TRBV12-5 - ASGTSTDTQY
TRBJ2-7 TRBV6-1 - ASGSRGYEQY
TRBJ1-4 TRBV11-2 TRBD1 ASSLNRQGNEKLF
TRBJ2-5 TRBV7-6 TRBD2 ASSRTSGIPETQY
TRBJ2-7 TRBV4-1 - ASSQAPSGVVYEQY